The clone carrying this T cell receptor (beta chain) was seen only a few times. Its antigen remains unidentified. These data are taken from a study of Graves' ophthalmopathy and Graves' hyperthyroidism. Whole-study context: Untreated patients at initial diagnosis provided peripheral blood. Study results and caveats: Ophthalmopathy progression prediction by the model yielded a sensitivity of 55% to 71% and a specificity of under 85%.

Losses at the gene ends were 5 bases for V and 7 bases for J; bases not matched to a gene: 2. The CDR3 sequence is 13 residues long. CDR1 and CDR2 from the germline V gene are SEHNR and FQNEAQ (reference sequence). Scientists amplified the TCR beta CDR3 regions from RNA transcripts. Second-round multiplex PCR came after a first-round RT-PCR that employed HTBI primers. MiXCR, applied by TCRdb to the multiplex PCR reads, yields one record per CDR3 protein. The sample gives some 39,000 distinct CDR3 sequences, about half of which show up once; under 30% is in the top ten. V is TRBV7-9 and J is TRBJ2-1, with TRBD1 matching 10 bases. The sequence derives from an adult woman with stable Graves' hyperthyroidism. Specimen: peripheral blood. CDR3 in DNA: TGTGCCAGCAGCCGGACAGGGGGGAATGAGCAGTTCTTC. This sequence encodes CASSRTGGNEQFF.